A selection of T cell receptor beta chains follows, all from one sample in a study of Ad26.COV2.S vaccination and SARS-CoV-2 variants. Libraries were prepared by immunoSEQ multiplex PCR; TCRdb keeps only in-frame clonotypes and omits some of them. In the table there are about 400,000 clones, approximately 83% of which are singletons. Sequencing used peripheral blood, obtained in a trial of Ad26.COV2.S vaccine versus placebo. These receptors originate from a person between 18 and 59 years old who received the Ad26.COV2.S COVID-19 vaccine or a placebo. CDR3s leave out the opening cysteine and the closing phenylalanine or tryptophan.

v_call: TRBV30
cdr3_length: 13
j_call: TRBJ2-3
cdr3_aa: AWSAGPGLTDTQY

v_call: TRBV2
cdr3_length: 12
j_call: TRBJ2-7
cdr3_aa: AIAWDRGSYEQY

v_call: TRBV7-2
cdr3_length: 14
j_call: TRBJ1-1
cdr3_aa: ASSPGQGRGDTEAF

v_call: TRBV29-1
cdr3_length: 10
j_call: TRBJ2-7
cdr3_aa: SAGRSSYEQY

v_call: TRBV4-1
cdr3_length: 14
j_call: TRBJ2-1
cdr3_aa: ASSSGEAISYNEQF

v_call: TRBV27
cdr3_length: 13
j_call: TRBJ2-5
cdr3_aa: ASSSRTGTQETQY

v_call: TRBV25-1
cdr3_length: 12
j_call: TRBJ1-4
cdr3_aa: ASSEGRTNEKLF

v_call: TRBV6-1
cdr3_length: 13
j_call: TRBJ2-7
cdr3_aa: ASSETGVRSYEQY

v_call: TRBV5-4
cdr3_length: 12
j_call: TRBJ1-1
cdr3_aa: AGQDSSRGTEAF

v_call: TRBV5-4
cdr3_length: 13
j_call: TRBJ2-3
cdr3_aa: ASSLRLNFTDTQY

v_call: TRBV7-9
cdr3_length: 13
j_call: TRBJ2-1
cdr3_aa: ASSLILSEYNEQF

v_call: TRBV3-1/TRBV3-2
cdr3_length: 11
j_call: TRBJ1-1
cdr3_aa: ASSQVSGTEAF

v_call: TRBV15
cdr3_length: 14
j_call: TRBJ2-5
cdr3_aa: ATSRASGSEWETQY

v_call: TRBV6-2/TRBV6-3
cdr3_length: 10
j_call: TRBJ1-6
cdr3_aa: ASSYSGGVDH

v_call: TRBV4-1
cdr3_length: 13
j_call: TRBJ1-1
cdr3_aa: ASSEQGALNTEAF

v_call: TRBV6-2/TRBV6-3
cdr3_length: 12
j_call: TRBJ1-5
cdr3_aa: ASSNRDSNQPQH

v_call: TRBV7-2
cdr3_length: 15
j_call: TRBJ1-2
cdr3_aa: ASSPRTGEIFNYGYT

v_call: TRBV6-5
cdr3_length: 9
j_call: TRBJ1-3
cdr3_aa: ASSNGNTIY

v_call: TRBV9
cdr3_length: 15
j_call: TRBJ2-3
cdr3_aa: ASSVAAPTGLTDTQY

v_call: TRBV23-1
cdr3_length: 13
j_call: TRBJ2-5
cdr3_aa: ASSPNGTGLETQY

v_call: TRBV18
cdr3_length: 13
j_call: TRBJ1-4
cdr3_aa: ASSPGTADNEKLF

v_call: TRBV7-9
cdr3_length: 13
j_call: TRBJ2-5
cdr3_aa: ASSLWDRAGGAQY

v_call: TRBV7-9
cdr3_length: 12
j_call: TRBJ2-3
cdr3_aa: ASRLQGEGHTQY

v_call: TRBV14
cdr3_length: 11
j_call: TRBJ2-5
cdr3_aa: ASSQFILETQY

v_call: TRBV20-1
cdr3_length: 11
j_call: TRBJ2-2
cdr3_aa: SASNEGSGELF

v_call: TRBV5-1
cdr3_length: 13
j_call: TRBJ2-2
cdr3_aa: ASSLAYRTTGELF

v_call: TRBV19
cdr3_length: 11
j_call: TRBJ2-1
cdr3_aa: ASSIRDHNEQF

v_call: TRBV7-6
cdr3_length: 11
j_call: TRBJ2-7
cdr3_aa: ASSPGPVYEQY

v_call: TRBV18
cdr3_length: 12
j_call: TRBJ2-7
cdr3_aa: ASSLRQGVIEQY

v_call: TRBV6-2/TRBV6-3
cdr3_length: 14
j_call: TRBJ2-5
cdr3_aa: ASSYPRRGEGETQY

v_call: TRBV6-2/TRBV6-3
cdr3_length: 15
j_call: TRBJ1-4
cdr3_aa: ASSYSGQAVPNEKLF

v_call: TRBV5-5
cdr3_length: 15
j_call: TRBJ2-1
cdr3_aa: ASSLGWGSPRDNEQF

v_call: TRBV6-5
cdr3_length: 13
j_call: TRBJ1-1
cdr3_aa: ASSYAAGGRTEAF

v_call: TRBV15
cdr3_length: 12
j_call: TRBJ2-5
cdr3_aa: ATSRDPLLETQY

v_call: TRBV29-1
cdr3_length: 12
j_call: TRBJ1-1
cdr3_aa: SVLGGGLNTEAF

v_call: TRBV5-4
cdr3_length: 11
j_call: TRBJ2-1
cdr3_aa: ASSSRQHNEQF

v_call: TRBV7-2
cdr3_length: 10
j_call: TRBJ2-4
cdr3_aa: ASNDRGDIQY

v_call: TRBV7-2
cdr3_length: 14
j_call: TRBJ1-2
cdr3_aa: ASSLVGQGAARGYT

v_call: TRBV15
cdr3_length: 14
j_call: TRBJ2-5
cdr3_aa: ATSRDRSGARETQY